The 13 T cell receptor beta chains below come from one sample, sequenced in a study of blood T cell repertoires in COVID-19. Sequenced by immunoSEQ multiplex PCR; TCRdb stores in-frame clones only, minus some. The sample consists of more than 95,000 clones, around 70% of them appearing once. Sample: peripheral blood. These receptors were taken from a man at least 80 years old with COVID-19, enrolled during active disease.

About this clone itself: Other nucleotide sequences from this sample produce the same CDR3. This chain joins TRBV5-1 and TRBJ2-5; 9 bases are a match to TRBD1. CDR1 SGHRS and CDR2 YFSETQ come from the germline V gene. V lost 4 bases and J lost 5; bases outside the gene matches: 6. The CDR3 loop spans 14 amino acids. Written as DNA, the CDR3 is TGCGCCAGCAGCGGACAGGGGAGACAGGAGACCCAGTACTTC. It yields the protein CASSGQGRQETQYF.

The chain uses TRBV6-2 or TRBV6-3 and TRBJ2-1; D gene uncertain. The germline gives CDR1 MNHEY, CDR2 SVGEGT. Deletions cut 0 bases from V and 14 bases from J, with 17 bases between. The CDR3 covers 14 residues. The CDR3: CASSYSLTDTQEFF. The CDR3 DNA reads TGTGCCAGCAGTTACTCGCTAACGGATACGCAGGAGTTCTTC.

J is TRBJ2-1 and V is TRBV4-1, with a possible D match to TRBD2 (6 bases). CDR1 and CDR2 from the germline V gene are MGHRA and YSYEKL. The CDR3 runs 14 residues. The V gene lost 3 bases and the J gene lost 9 bases, with 15 bases spanning the gap. In DNA form, the CDR3 reads TGCGCCAGCAGCCAGCTAGCGACCGATGCTGAGCAGTTCTTC. It is translated as CASSQLATDAEQFF.

The chain recombines TRBV5-1 with TRBJ1-2, with D maybe TRBD1 (6 bases). Germline V gives CDR1 SGHRS, CDR2 YFSETQ. The CDR3 contains 13 residues. Trimming shortened V by 4 bases and J by 8 bases, and 15 bases separated the two germline ends. The CDR3 reads CASSPDSTDGYTF. The CDR3 DNA is TGCGCCAGCAGCCCGGACAGTACAGACGGCTACACCTTC. Combining the CDR3 with reference TRBV5-1 and TRBJ1-2 gives the whole variable domain KAGVTQTPRYLIKTRGQQVTLSCSPISGHRSVSWYQQTPGQGLQFLFEYFSETQRNKGNFPGRFSGRQFSNSRSEMNVSTLELGDSALYLCASSPDSTDGYTFGSGTRLTVV.

This chain links TRBV27 with TRBJ2-5; 8 nucleotides align to TRBD1. CDR3 length: 14 residues. In germline, CDR1 is MNHEY, CDR2 SMNVEV (reference sequence). The V segment lost 6 bases and the J segment 5 bases; nucleotides outside the gene matches: 8. CDR3 amino acids: CASRQQGAGETQYF. As DNA, the CDR3 is TGTGCCAGCAGGCAGCAGGGGGCAGGGGAGACCCAGTACTTC.

This clone was observed a few times. This chain joins TRBV5-1 and TRBJ2-7; tentatively, D is TRBD1 (5 bases). Trimming stripped 4 bases from V and 4 bases from J, with 15 bases between. CDR3 size: 14 residues. The V gene's germline CDR1 is SGHRS and CDR2 YFSETQ. CDR3: CASSRDREIYEQYF. For the CDR3, the DNA is TGCGCCAGCAGCCGAGACAGAGAGATATACGAGCAGTACTTC.

The chain has TRBV5-1 and TRBJ2-7; TRBD1 might be the D (6 bases). From germline, CDR1 is SGHRS and CDR2 YFSETQ. The CDR3 sequence is 17 residues long. V was clipped by 0 bases and J by 0 bases, with 16 bases between them. The CDR3 protein is CASSLADYRGNSYEQYF. CDR3 coding DNA: TGCGCCAGCAGCTTGGCGGATTATAGGGGGAACTCCTACGAGCAGTACTTC.

The genes are TRBV18 and TRBJ1-2; no clear D. The germline V gene has CDR1 KGHSH and CDR2 LQKENI. V lost 3 bases, J lost 4 bases, and 15 bases lay in between. The CDR3 extends over 15 amino acids. The CDR3 region is CASSPPSEGSYGYTF. The CDR3 region has the DNA TGTGCCAGCTCACCCCCTAGTGAAGGCTCCTATGGCTACACCTTC.

The chain is built from TRBV4-2 and TRBJ2-5, with 8 bases aligning to TRBD2. CDR1 LGHNA and CDR2 YNFKEQ come from the germline V gene. The length of the CDR3 is 15 residues. Trimming took 1 base from V and 4 from J; bases not matched to a gene: 5. The CDR3 spells CASSQAAGGSETQYF. In nucleotides, the CDR3 is TGTGCCAGCAGCCAAGCTGCGGGGGGCTCAGAGACCCAGTACTTC.

The table lists this clone with many counts. This chain links TRBV7-2 with TRBJ1-1; perhaps TRBD1 as D (6 bases). This CDR3 region has 13 residues. From germline, CDR1 is SGHTA and CDR2 FQGNSA. The V and J ends lost 7 bases and 5 bases respectively, with 14 bases between them. The CDR3: CASTNRAWTEAFF. The CDR3 DNA follows: TGTGCCAGCACCAACAGGGCGTGGACTGAAGCTTTCTTT.

The rearrangement links TRBV5-4 to TRBJ2-2, with D possibly TRBD2 on 6 matching bases. This CDR3 spans 14 amino acids. The germline V and J ends were trimmed by 2 bases and 5 bases, with 10 bases remaining between them. Germline CDR1 reads SGHNT; CDR2 reads YYREEE (reference sequence). The CDR3 sequence is CASSFRGTTGELFF. In DNA form, the CDR3 reads TGTGCCAGCAGCTTCCGCGGGACGACCGGGGAGCTGTTTTTT. Filled out from reference TRBV5-4 and TRBJ2-2, the complete variable domain reads ETGVTQSPTHLIKTRGQQVTLRCSSQSGHNTVSWYQQALGQGPQFIFQYYREEENGRGNFPPRFSGLQFPNYSSELNVNALELDDSALYLCASSFRGTTGELFFGEGSRLTVL.

The V call is TRBV18, the J call TRBJ2-5; TRBD1 might be the D (5 bases). The CDR3 contains 14 residues. CDR1 and CDR2 (germline): KGHSH, LQKENI. Trimming took 5 bases from V and 5 from J, leaving 15 bases between them. Written as DNA, the CDR3 is TGTGCCAGCTCAACCCCACAGGCCCTTGAGACCCAGTACTTC. Amino acid sequence: CASSTPQALETQYF.

There are a few counts of this clone. The chain is built from TRBV9 and TRBJ2-1; 10 positions match TRBD2. The CDR3 length is 14 residues. From germline, CDR1 is SGDLS and CDR2 YYNGEE. With 4 bases clipped from V and 8 bases from J, the junction kept 6 bases outside the gene matches. The CDR3 bases are TGTGCCAGCAGCTTAACTAGCGGGAACGATGAGCAGTTCTTC. Translation gives CASSLTSGNDEQFF.